This T cell receptor beta chain came from a study of early T cells in non-severe SARS-CoV-2 infection. Individual cDNA molecules were tagged with unique molecular identifiers, the study reported. Using its own MiXCR run on the 5' RACE reads, TCRdb lists one record per CDR3 protein. The top ten clones hold about 10% of a sample with about 54,000 distinct CDR3 sequences, roughly 7.8% of them seen once. The CDR3 totals 16 residues. V was trimmed by 7 bases and J by 5 bases, leaving 24 bases between them. In germline, CDR1 is SGHVS, CDR2 FQNEAQ. The material sequenced was whole blood, taken at baseline. The chain carries TRBV7-8 and TRBJ2-7; D might be TRBD2 (6 bases). The receptor's source is an adult who was a healthcare worker with PCR-confirmed SARS-CoV-2 infection or an uninfected control (not recorded which). In nucleotides, the CDR3 is TGTGCCAGCACCAGTTTCCCTTCACGAGGGGAGGACGAGCAGTACTTC. Translation: CASTSFPSRGEDEQYF.